The clone carrying this T cell receptor (beta chain) was counted between two and nine times. TCRdb reprocessed the 5' RACE reads with MiXCR, giving one entry per CDR3 protein. This sample carries about 67,000 distinct CDR3 sequences, about a sixth of them seen once, and the ten largest clones take approximately 6%. The sample comes from a study of HIV-infected patients and healthy controls. The V gene's germline CDR1 is MDHEN and CDR2 SYDVKM. Trimming removed 3 bases at V and 4 bases at J, with 4 bases between. The CDR3 spans 12 residues. V and J are TRBV28 and TRBJ1-5; no definite D call. Sequencing used CD4+ T cells from blood. The sequence came from a human donor in good health. CDR3 loop: CASSFANQPQHF. The CDR3 DNA reads TGTGCCAGCAGTTTCGCGAATCAGCCCCAGCATTTT.